The 16 T cell receptor beta chains given below trace back to one sample, sequenced in a study of beta chain features in type 1 diabetes. cDNA synthesis used the whole RNA isolate, giving expressed TCRB sequences. Sequencing was performed with immunoSEQ multiplex PCR; in TCRdb, only in-frame clones are kept and a portion is missing. The sample yields 900,000 or so clones, roughly a sixth seen once. Sequencing input: naive CD4+ T cells from blood. The source is a woman between 18 and 29 years old in good health.

This clone was counted only a few times. The rearrangement uses TRBV7-3 and TRBJ2-7; TRBD2 matches 9 bases. The CDR3 runs to 15 residues. Germline V lookup: CDR1 SGHTA, CDR2 FQGTGA. V dropped 3 bases and J dropped 0; count of bases not matched to a gene: 3. CDR3 in DNA: TGTGCCAGCAGCTTTATAGCGGGAGCCTCCTACGAGCAGTACTTC. As protein: CASSFIAGASYEQYF.

This chain links TRBV7-6 with TRBJ2-1; 12 nucleotides agree with TRBD2. The CDR3 covers 15 residues. The germline gives CDR1 SGHVS, CDR2 FNYEAQ. V was clipped by 4 bases and J by 8 bases; unmatched bases: 6. The CDR3 nucleotides read TGTGCCAGCAGCTCTAGGACTAGCGGGGAAGATGAGCAGTTCTTC. Protein product: CASSSRTSGEDEQFF.

V and J are TRBV6-5 and TRBJ1-1; D remains ambiguous. The germline CDR1 and CDR2 sequences are MNHEY and SVGAGI. Trimming cost V 5 bases and J 0 bases, with 7 bases left between them. The CDR3 length is 13 residues. The DNA for the CDR3 is TGTGCCAGCAGTGAGACCATGAACACTGAAGCTTTCTTT. Translated: CASSETMNTEAFF.

CDR3 region: CSVHTIYTGELFF. The CDR3 bases are TGCAGCGTCCACACAATATACACCGGGGAGCTGTTTTTT. This chain uses TRBV29-1 with TRBJ2-2, with D unclear. This CDR3 spans 13 amino acids. In germline, CDR1 is SQVTM, CDR2 ANQGSEA. The V end was cut by 6 bases, the J end by 3 bases, with 11 bases between.

The V gene is TRBV5-1, the J gene TRBJ2-6; the D gene is possibly TRBD1 (5 bases). Germline CDR1 reads SGHRS; CDR2 reads YFSETQ. The V end lost 2 bases, the J end lost 0 bases, and 9 bases lay between the germline ends. This CDR3 spans 16 amino acids. The CDR3 DNA reads as TGCGCCAGCAGCTTTTTGACAGCCTCTGGGGCCAACGTCCTGACTTTC. Translating gives CASSFLTASGANVLTF.

This clone was seen a few times. This chain connects TRBV7-2 to TRBJ2-1, with TRBD2 matching 8 bases. The ends lost 1 base at V and 8 bases at J; junction bases unmatched: 7. This CDR3 contains 15 residues. Germline CDR1 reads SGHTA; CDR2 reads FQGNSA. In nucleotides, the CDR3 is TGTGCCAGCAGCTTAGTCGGGACTAGTGTTCATGAGCAGTTCTTC. Translation: CASSLVGTSVHEQFF.

This clone turned up a few times. This sample includes further DNA sequences coding for the same CDR3. This chain uses TRBV18 with TRBJ2-1, with D unresolved. CDR1 and CDR2 (germline): KGHSH, LQKENI. The V end was cut by 3 bases, the J end by 0 bases, with 9 bases between. There are 15 residues in the CDR3. The CDR3 reads CASSPGRSSYNEQFF. CDR3 nucleotides: TGTGCCAGCTCACCCGGGCGGAGCTCCTACAATGAGCAGTTCTTC.

This rearrangement joins TRBV7-2 to TRBJ2-7; TRBD1 agrees at 7 bases. The germline V gene encodes CDR1 SGHTA and CDR2 FQGNSA. The CDR3 runs to 15 residues. The V gene end was trimmed by 5 bases and the J gene end by 0 bases; junction bases not matched to a gene: 7. Here the CDR3 reads CASSQGTASSYEQYF. Here the CDR3 DNA reads TGTGCCAGCAGCCAAGGGACAGCCAGCTCCTACGAGCAGTACTTC. The entire variable domain, with the rest obtained from reference TRBV7-2 and TRBJ2-7, is as follows: GAGVSQSPSNKVTEKGKDVELRCDPISGHTALYWYRQSLGQGLEFLIYFQGNSAPDKSGLPSDRFSAERTGGSVSTLTIQRTQQEDSAVYLCASSQGTASSYEQYFGPGTRLTVT.

This clone has just a few counts. V gene TRBV2 combines with J gene TRBJ2-5, with 10 positions matching TRBD2. The CDR3 has 15 residues. CDR1 and CDR2 (germline): SNHLY, FYNNEI. V gave up 8 bases and J gave up 5 bases; unmatched junction bases: 11. The CDR3 nucleotides are TGTGCCAGCCAACCAGCGGGAGGGGGCGGTGAGACCCAGTACTTC. The encoded protein is CASQPAGGGGETQYF.

This clone has just a few counts. The chain has TRBV5-4 and TRBJ1-1; 7 nucleotides align to TRBD1. Germline CDR1 and CDR2: SGHNT and YYREEE (reference sequence). V lost 4 bases and J lost 3; bases outside the gene matches: 6. CDR3 length equals 14 residues. CDR3 protein: CASSKRQGYTEAFF. The CDR3 nucleotides are TGTGCCAGCAGCAAACGACAGGGCTACACTGAAGCTTTCTTT.

This rearrangement joins TRBV13 to TRBJ2-2; tentatively, D is TRBD1 or TRBD2 (5 bases each). CDR3 length: 16 amino acids. Germline CDR1 PRHDT, CDR2 FYEKMQ (reference sequence). Trimming stripped 5 bases from V and 0 bases from J, with 13 bases between. The CDR3 loop reads CASSPGRSPNTGELFF. The CDR3 DNA sequence: TGTGCCAGCAGCCCGGGACGCTCGCCGAACACCGGGGAGCTGTTTTTT.

This clone was counted a few times. The chain carries TRBV6-5 and TRBJ1-4; D perhaps matches TRBD1 (6 bases). The CDR3 is made up of 15 amino acids. V was clipped by 2 bases and J by 8 bases, with 15 bases between them. The V gene's germline CDR1 is MNHEY and CDR2 SVGAGI. CDR3 coding DNA: TGTGCCAGCAGTTACCTTCAGGGGCGGGGAGAAAAACTGTTTTTT. Amino acid sequence: CASSYLQGRGEKLFF.

The chain employs TRBV7-9 and TRBJ2-3; D gene ambiguous. The germline V gene has CDR1 SEHNR and CDR2 FQNEAQ (reference sequence). With 5 bases removed from V and 4 bases from J, the gap between germline ends came to 4 bases. CDR3 length equals 11 residues. CDR3 DNA: TGTGCCAGCAGCGACGCAGATACGCAGTATTTT. Amino acid sequence: CASSDADTQYF.

The V call is TRBV4-2, the J call TRBJ1-4; D unresolved. Trimming removed 0 bases from V and 5 bases from J, with 10 bases in between. The CDR3 is made up of 15 amino acids. Germline V CDR1 and CDR2: LGHNA, YNFKEQ. CDR3: CASSQDLWGNEKLFF. CDR3 DNA sequence: TGTGCCAGCAGCCAAGATTTGTGGGGAAATGAAAAACTGTTTTTT.

This chain connects TRBV5-1 to TRBJ2-1, with D possibly matching TRBD1 (5 bases). This CDR3 contains 15 residues. The V and J ends lost 0 bases and 1 base respectively, with 8 bases between them. Germline-derived CDR1 and CDR2 are SGHRS and YFSETQ. The CDR3 is CASSLGQPSYNEQFF. CDR3 in DNA: TGCGCCAGCAGCTTGGGACAGCCATCCTACAATGAGCAGTTCTTC.

In this sample, this clone turned up a few times. This chain links TRBV5-1 with TRBJ2-1; the match to TRBD2 covers 9 bases. V was clipped by 1 base and J by 4 bases; unmatched bases: 3. The germline V gene has CDR1 SGHRS and CDR2 YFSETQ. This CDR3 has 15 residues. DNA of the CDR3: TGCGCCAGCAGCTTGTATCTAGCGGGGTACAATGAGCAGTTCTTC. Protein: CASSLYLAGYNEQFF.